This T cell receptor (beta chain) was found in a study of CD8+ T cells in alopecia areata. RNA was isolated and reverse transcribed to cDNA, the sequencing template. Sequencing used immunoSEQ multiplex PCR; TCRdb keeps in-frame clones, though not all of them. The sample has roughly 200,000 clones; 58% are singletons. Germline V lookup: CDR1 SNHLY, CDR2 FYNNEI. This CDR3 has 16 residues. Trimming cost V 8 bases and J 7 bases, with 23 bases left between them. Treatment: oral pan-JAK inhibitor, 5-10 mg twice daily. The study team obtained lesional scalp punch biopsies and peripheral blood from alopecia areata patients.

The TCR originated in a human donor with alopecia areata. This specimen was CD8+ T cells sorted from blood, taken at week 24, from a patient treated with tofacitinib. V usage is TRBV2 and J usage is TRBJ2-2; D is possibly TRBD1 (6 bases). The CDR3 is CASLSVAGDEDGELFF. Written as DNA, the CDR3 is TGTGCCAGCCTTTCCGTGGCAGGGGACGAGGACGGGGAGCTGTTTTTT.